The 13 T cell receptor beta chains reported below all come from one sample, sequenced in a study of cytomegalovirus exposure and HLA in healthy donors. Primers for the PCR totalled 60 Vbeta and 13 Jbeta. TCRdb's table, derived via immunoSEQ multiplex PCR, lists solely in-frame clones and lacks some. The data show 270,000 or so clones, 85% to 95% seen once. The sequencing input was PBMCs. These receptors all come from a girl aged 2-9 years in good health and CMV-seronegative.

CDR3 DNA: TGTGCCAGTAGTATAATGGGACAGGGCCGGAGTAATCAGCCCCAGCATTTT. It translates to CASSIMGQGRSNQPQHF. V gene TRBV19 combines with J gene TRBJ1-5; 9 positions match TRBD1. Unmatched junction bases numbered 9, after V lost 2 bases and J lost 4 bases. Per the germline V gene, CDR1 is LNHDA and CDR2 is SQIVND (reference sequence). The CDR3 runs 17 residues. The variable domain in full, completed from reference TRBV19 and TRBJ1-5, reads DGGITQSPKYLFRKEGQNVTLSCEQNLNHDAMYWYRQDPGQGLRLIYYSQIVNDFQKGDIAEGYSVSREKKESFPLTVTSAQKNPTAFYLCASSIMGQGRSNQPQHFGDGTRLSIL.

This CDR3 reads CASSPGTSGLEQYF. The CDR3, as DNA: TGTGCCAGCAGTCCCGGGACTAGCGGGCTCGAGCAGTACTTC. The V call is TRBV27, the J call TRBJ2-7; 12 bases agree with TRBD2. V was clipped by 5 bases and J by 6 bases; unmatched bases: 5. The CDR3 is 14 residues long. Germline CDR1 and CDR2: MNHEY and SMNVEV (reference sequence).

This clone has more than one count but fewer than ten. The rearrangement joins TRBV5-6 to TRBJ1-1; TRBD1 matches at 7 bases. Trimming at V came to 5 bases and at J to 1 base, leaving 8 bases not matched to a gene. Germline values: CDR1 SGHDT, CDR2 YYEEEE. This CDR3 region has 15 residues. The CDR3 region is CASRILGQPNTEAFF. The CDR3 DNA sequence: TGTGCCAGCAGGATATTGGGACAGCCGAACACTGAAGCTTTCTTT.

V usage is TRBV18 and J usage is TRBJ2-3, with 9 bases aligning to TRBD1. V gave up 5 bases and J gave up 2 bases; unmatched junction bases: 8. In germline, CDR1 is KGHSH, CDR2 LQKENI. The CDR3 has 16 residues. As DNA, the CDR3 is TGTGCCAGCTCAGGGGCCGGGACAGGGTCCACAGATACGCAGTATTTT. This gives the protein CASSGAGTGSTDTQYF.

The chain carries TRBV5-1 and TRBJ2-2; D is unclear. V was pared by 3 bases and J by 7 bases, with 7 bases between. This CDR3 contains 12 residues. Germline lookup yields CDR1 SGHRS and CDR2 YFSETQ. The chain's CDR3 is CASSSRIGELFF. CDR3 in DNA: TGCGCCAGCAGCTCGAGAATCGGGGAGCTGTTTTTT. The entire variable domain, with the rest obtained from reference TRBV5-1 and TRBJ2-2, is as follows: KAGVTQTPRYLIKTRGQQVTLSCSPISGHRSVSWYQQTPGQGLQFLFEYFSETQRNKGNFPGRFSGRQFSNSRSEMNVSTLELGDSALYLCASSSRIGELFFGEGSRLTVL.

J is TRBJ2-2 and V is TRBV25-1, with D maybe TRBD1 (5 bases). V was cut by 6 bases and J by 2 bases, with 10 bases left in between. This CDR3 region has 14 residues. Germline CDR1 MGHDK, CDR2 SYGVNS. DNA for the CDR3: TGTGCCAGCAGGGGGCCCCAAAACACCGGGGAGCTGTTTTTT. Protein product: CASRGPQNTGELFF.

V is TRBV18 and J is TRBJ1-2, with 9 bases lining up with TRBD1. The V gene end was trimmed by 2 bases and the J gene end by 8 bases; junction bases not matched to a gene: 3. The CDR3 is made up of 13 amino acids. CDR1 and CDR2 (germline): KGHSH, LQKENI. The DNA for the CDR3 is TGTGCCAGCTCACCAGACAGGGGGGACGGCTACACCTTC. As protein: CASSPDRGDGYTF.

Remarks on this clone: This specimen includes other DNA sequences encoding the same CDR3. The chain joins TRBV7-6 to TRBJ2-5; TRBD1 might be the D (5 bases). This CDR3 comprises 13 residues. V was pared by 1 base and J by 5 bases, with 8 bases between. CDR1 and CDR2 (germline): SGHVS, FNYEAQ. The CDR3 protein is CASSLVPGETQYF. Here the CDR3 DNA reads TGTGCCAGCAGCTTAGTGCCAGGGGAGACCCAGTACTTC.

A remark on this clone: One end of the junction is discordant with germline, which a read error may explain. The gene calls are TRBV7-2 and TRBJ2-3; 11 bases line up with TRBD2. The CDR3 length is 15 residues. Germline V gene lookup returns CDR1 SGHTA and CDR2 FQGNSA. The CDR3 is CASSLAGGPPDTQYF. CDR3 DNA: TGTGCCAGCAGCCTAGCGGGAGGACCCCCAGATACGCAGTATTTT. The variable domain in full, completed from reference TRBV7-2 and TRBJ2-3, reads GAGVSQSPSNKVTEKGKDVELRCDPISGHTALYWYRQSLGQGLEFLIYFQGNSAPDKSGLPSDRFSAERTGGSVSTLTIQRTQQEDSAVYLCASSLAGGPPDTQYFGPGTRLTVL.

CDR3 DNA: TGCGCCAGCAGTAGCGGATCCTACAATGAGCAGTTCTTC. Protein product: CASSSGSYNEQFF. This chain connects TRBV5-1 to TRBJ2-1; a possible D gene is TRBD2 (6 bases). This CDR3 is 13 amino acids long. Trimming stripped 5 bases from V and 1 base from J, with 7 bases between. CDR1 is SGHRS and CDR2 is YFSETQ in the germline V gene.

The chain links TRBV19 to TRBJ2-7; TRBD1 matches at 7 bases. This CDR3 contains 14 residues. The ends lost 3 bases at V and 1 base at J; junction bases unmatched: 3. Looked up from germline, CDR1 is LNHDA and CDR2 is SQIVND (reference sequence). CDR3 sequence reads: CASSIGDSSYEQYF. DNA of the CDR3: TGTGCCAGTAGTATCGGGGACAGTTCCTACGAGCAGTACTTC.

About this clone itself: The sample carries other DNA sequences with the same CDR3. The J gene is TRBJ2-7, the V gene TRBV4-1; 13 bases match TRBD2. Germline assignment: CDR1 MGHRA and CDR2 YSYEKL. The CDR3 covers 15 residues. The trim removed 3 bases at V and 1 base at J, leaving 0 bases unmatched. Here the CDR3 DNA reads TGCGCCAGCAGCCAGGGACTAGCGGGGTCCTACGAGCAGTACTTC. This codes for CASSQGLAGSYEQYF.

The gene calls are TRBV9 and TRBJ1-2; D remains unclear. Germline lookup yields CDR1 SGDLS and CDR2 YYNGEE. Between the trimmed V and J ends, which lost 4 bases and 1 base, there was a span of 20 bases. CDR3 length equals 17 residues. The CDR3 loop reads CASSSIGRSFLNYGYTF. CDR3 nucleotide sequence: TGTGCCAGCAGCTCAATAGGAAGGAGTTTCCTTAACTATGGCTACACCTTC.